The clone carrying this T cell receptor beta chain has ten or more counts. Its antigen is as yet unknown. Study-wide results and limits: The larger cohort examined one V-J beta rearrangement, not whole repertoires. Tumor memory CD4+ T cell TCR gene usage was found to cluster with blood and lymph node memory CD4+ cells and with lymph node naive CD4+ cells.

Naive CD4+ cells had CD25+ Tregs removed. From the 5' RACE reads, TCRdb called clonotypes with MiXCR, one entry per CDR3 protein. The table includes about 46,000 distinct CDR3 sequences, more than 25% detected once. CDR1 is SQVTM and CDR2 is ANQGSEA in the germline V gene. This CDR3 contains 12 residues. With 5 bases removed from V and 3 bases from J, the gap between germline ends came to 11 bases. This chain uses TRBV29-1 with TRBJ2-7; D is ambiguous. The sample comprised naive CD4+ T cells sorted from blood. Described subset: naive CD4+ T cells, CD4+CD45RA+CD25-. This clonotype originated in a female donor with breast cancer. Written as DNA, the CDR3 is TGCAGCGTTCACAAGGATAGCTACGAGCAGTACTTC. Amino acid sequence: CSVHKDSYEQYF.